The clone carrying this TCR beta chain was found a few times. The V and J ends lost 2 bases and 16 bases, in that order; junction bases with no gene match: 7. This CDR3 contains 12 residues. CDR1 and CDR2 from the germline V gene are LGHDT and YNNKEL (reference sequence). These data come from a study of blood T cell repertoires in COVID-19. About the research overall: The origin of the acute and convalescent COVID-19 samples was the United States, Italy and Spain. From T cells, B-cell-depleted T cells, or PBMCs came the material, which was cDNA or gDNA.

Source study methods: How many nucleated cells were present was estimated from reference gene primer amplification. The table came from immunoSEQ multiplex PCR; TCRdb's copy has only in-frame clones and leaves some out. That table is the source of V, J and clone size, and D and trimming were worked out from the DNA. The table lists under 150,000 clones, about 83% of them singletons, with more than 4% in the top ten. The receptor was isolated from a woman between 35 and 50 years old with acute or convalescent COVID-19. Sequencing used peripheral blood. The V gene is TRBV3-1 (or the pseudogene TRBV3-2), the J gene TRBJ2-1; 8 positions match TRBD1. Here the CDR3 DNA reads TGTGCCAGCAGCCAAAGGACAGGGTGGCATTTCTTC. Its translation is CASSQRTGWHFF.